Listed below are T cell receptor beta chains from one sample, sequenced in a study of OX40 agonist ivuxolimab in advanced cancers. This table comes from immunoSEQ multiplex PCR, and its TCRdb copy is limited to in-frame clones, with some not included. This sample carries more than 50,000 clones, around 75% of them seen once, and the ten largest clones take 1.2%. Sequencing used CD4+ or CD8+ T cells sorted from blood, obtained in a trial of the OX40 agonist ivuxolimab. The receptors shown here come from an adult with an advanced solid tumor such as melanoma, head and neck, liver or kidney cancer. Both conserved end residues are part of each CDR3. A D gene is named only where the DNA matches it firmly.

d_call | j_call | v_call | cdr3_aa
TRBD1 | TRBJ2-7 | TRBV28 | CASSPPGTGDREQYF
NA | TRBJ1-1 | TRBV28 | CASSWGLEAFF
TRBD2 | TRBJ2-5 | TRBV7-9 | CASSRGLAGQETQYF
NA | TRBJ2-7 | TRBV5-1 | CASSLVGSGRNEQYF
TRBD1 | TRBJ2-3 | TRBV7-9 | CASSPGTGKADTQYF
NA | TRBJ1-6 | TRBV25-1 | CASGDRSLNSPLHF
NA | TRBJ1-3 | TRBV18 | CASSPDSNSGNTIYF
NA | TRBJ2-1 | TRBV28 | CASSPGGWEASYNEQFF
TRBD1 | TRBJ2-5 | TRBV10-3 | CAISDRGLETQYF
NA | TRBJ2-5 | TRBV5-1 | CASKPGSEETQYF
TRBD1 | TRBJ1-5 | TRBV2 | CASRRLWDRDTQPQHF
TRBD2 | TRBJ2-1 | TRBV5-1 | CASSLSPGTSGGSRSEQFF
NA | TRBJ1-4 | TRBV19 | CASSPQEATNEKLFF
NA | TRBJ2-5 | TRBV10-3 | CATRPGEIKEEQYF
NA | TRBJ1-2 | TRBV19 | CASSRGDDYGYTF
NA | TRBJ2-1 | TRBV7-2 | CASGRDYYNEQFF
TRBD1 | NA | TRBV19 | CASSIVQGYEQYF
NA | TRBJ1-1 | TRBV2 | CASSFVDYPGGNTEAFF
NA | TRBJ1-6 | TRBV19 | CASSAAPGVNSPLHF
TRBD1 | TRBJ1-1 | TRBV5-1 | CASSSGQGRGEAFF
NA | TRBJ2-3 | TRBV28 | CACEGVYRKSTDTQYF
NA | TRBJ1-4 | TRBV30 | CAWSAGTGPEKLFF
NA | TRBJ1-2 | TRBV6-5 | CASRRAYGYTF
NA | TRBJ1-5 | TRBV19 | CASTSGRQPNQPQHF
TRBD1 | TRBJ2-7 | TRBV18 | CASSPRDRTYEQYF
TRBD1 | TRBJ1-3 | TRBV9 | CASSPQGAHTIYF
NA | TRBJ1-1 | TRBV29-1 | CSVAFLDMNTEAFF
NA | TRBJ2-5 | TRBV7-9 | CASSFFGRDETQYF
NA | TRBJ2-3 | TRBV5-1 | CASSLVRISTDTQYF
TRBD1 | TRBJ1-2 | TRBV6-1 | CASSEALTGDYGYTF
NA | TRBJ2-4 | TRBV2 | CASSDGVMGNIQYF
NA | TRBJ2-7 | TRBV11-3 | CASSLEVSYEQYF
NA | TRBJ2-2 | TRBV11-2 | CASSLVSAGMNTGELFF
NA | TRBJ1-2 | TRBV7-9 | CASSLGGSGGGYTF
NA | TRBJ2-5 | TRBV6-6 | CASIGLGETQYF
NA | TRBJ1-1 | TRBV6-1 | CASSDQALGDTEAFF
TRBD1 | TRBJ1-1 | TRBV7-8 | CASSLLIEDREAFF
TRBD2 | TRBJ2-1 | TRBV19 | CASTVSGADYNEQFF
TRBD2 | TRBJ2-5 | TRBV13 | CASSLERGGRQYF
NA | TRBJ2-1 | TRBV11-3 | CASSLGPPGYNEQFF
TRBD1 | TRBJ1-6 | TRBV28 | CASSLSTGTGHSPLHF
NA | TRBJ2-3 | TRBV30 | CAWNFGLTDTQYF
NA | TRBJ2-5 | TRBV7-6 | CASSLSGQTETQYF
NA | TRBJ2-5 | TRBV6-5 | CASSYRPPPATQYF
NA | TRBJ1-5 | TRBV5-1 | CASSLGGINQPQHF
NA | TRBJ2-2 | TRBV15 | CATSSETQSGELFF
TRBD1 | TRBJ1-6 | TRBV6-1 | CASSGTGGSPLHF
NA | TRBJ1-4 | TRBV28 | CASNPQGREKLFF